This T cell receptor (beta chain) was sequenced for a study of T-cell reconstitution after alpha-beta-depleted transplantation in children. V shed 6 bases and J 8 bases; nucleotides not matched to a gene: 7. The germline V gene encodes CDR1 DFQATT and CDR2 SNEGSKA (reference sequence). This CDR3 has 14 amino acids. Preparation of the TCRbeta library was carried out with unique molecular identifiers. TCRdb re-called the PCR reads with MiXCR, one entry per CDR3 protein. The profile shows hundreds of thousands of distinct CDR3 sequences, about a sixth of them singletons. Only one count was recorded for this clonotype. The antigen remains undetermined. Study-level results: Day-60 TCRbeta diversity that was high in some patients was derived from surviving recipient T cells and thymic progenitors. About two months after transplant, alpha-beta T cells reportedly came from several hundred expanded graft clones. A year had passed since transplant, and T-cell counts and diversity by then came mostly from newly produced T cells.

Sequences were derived from PBMCs, mostly from graft donor cells, sampled 360 days after TCRalphabeta/CD19-depleted stem cell transplant. The V call is TRBV20-1, the J call TRBJ2-1; TRBD2 matches at 13 bases. This TCR derives from a male patient aged 2 to 9 who had a stem cell transplant for acute lymphoblastic leukemia, so the T cells may come from the graft donor. CDR3 sequence reads: CSAPLAGGRDEQFF. Written as DNA, the CDR3 is TGCAGTGCCCCACTAGCGGGAGGGCGGGATGAGCAGTTCTTC.